This T cell receptor beta chain stems from a study of T-cell memory formation after mild COVID-19. Study as a whole: Largely donor-specific sequence clusters came from two donors.

MiXCR, applied by TCRdb to the 5' RACE reads, yields one record per CDR3 protein. The profile shows over 400,000 distinct CDR3 sequences, less than 25% of them singletons. The sample taken for sequencing was PBMCs or a T cell subset sorted from them (not recorded which). This TCR was sampled from an adult woman who had mild COVID-19 (a few samples of this study predate the infection). Cell type and time point are not known.

CDR3 in amino acids: CASSLARMRLAGGNEQFF. CDR3 nucleotide sequence: TGTGCCAGCAGTTTAGCCCGAATGCGGCTAGCGGGAGGCAATGAGCAGTTCTTC. The chain recombines TRBV12-3 or TRBV12-4 with TRBJ2-1, with TRBD2 matching 11 bases. This CDR3 is 18 amino acids long. J was trimmed by 6 bases and V by 0 bases; bases with no gene match: 10.